This T cell receptor (beta chain) was found in a study of response to subunit inactivated influenza vaccine. This clonotype was counted between two and nine times. TCRdb redid the calling of the RT-PCR reads with MiXCR, one entry per CDR3 protein. This table holds hundreds of thousands of distinct CDR3 sequences, roughly 25% found once. There are 13 residues in the CDR3. Germline V gene sequence: CDR1 SGDLS, CDR2 YYNGEE. Trimming pared 0 bases from V and 5 bases from J, leaving 8 bases between. This specimen was CD4+ T cells sorted from PBMCs, taken 5 to 6 days after vaccination. The rearrangement links TRBV9 to TRBJ2-5, with unresolved D. The receptor was isolated from a man aged 50 to 60 who received an inactivated influenza vaccine. In nucleotides, the CDR3 is TGTGCCAGCAGCGTAGTCCCATGGGAGACCCAGTACTTC. Amino acids: CASSVVPWETQYF. Supplemented by reference TRBV9 and TRBJ2-5, the full variable domain reads DSGVTQTPKHLITATGQRVTLRCSPRSGDLSVYWYQQSLDQGLQFLIQYYNGEERAKGNILERFSAQQFPDLHSELNLSSLELGDSALYFCASSVVPWETQYFGPGTRLLVL.